This T cell receptor beta chain comes out of a study of OX40 agonist ivuxolimab in advanced cancers. Study in general: An anti-OX40 (CD134) antibody with agonistic activity, ivuxolimab, was administered to patients. A male proportion of about 80% was recorded, with mean age approximately 60 years and range about 20 to 90.

Repertoires were generated with immunoSEQ multiplex PCR, while TCRdb's copy carries only in-frame clones and drops some. The sample yields more than 65,000 clones, approximately 78% seen once. The CDR3 is made up of 14 amino acids. J lost 7 bases, V lost 7 bases, and 8 bases had no gene match. Germline loops: CDR1 MDHEN, CDR2 SYDVKM. The TCR comes from an adult with an advanced solid tumor such as melanoma, head and neck, liver or kidney cancer. The genes are TRBV28 and TRBJ1-5, with TRBD1 matching over 9 bases. The material sequenced was CD4+ or CD8+ T cells sorted from blood, taken in a trial of the OX40 agonist ivuxolimab. CDR3 coding DNA: TGTGCCAGCACCACGGACAGGGGTGAGCAGCCCCAGCATTTT. Translation gives CASTTDRGEQPQHF. Full variable domain (remainder filled in from reference TRBV28 and TRBJ1-5): DVKVTQSSRYLVKRTGEKVFLECVQDMDHENMFWYRQDPGLGLRLIYFSYDVKMKEKGDIPEGYSVSREKKERFSLILESASTNQTSMYLCASTTDRGEQPQHFGDGTRLSIL.